This paragraph covers one T cell receptor (beta chain) sequence. The antigen remains unidentified. These data come from a study of OX40 agonist ivuxolimab in advanced cancers. General study findings and limits: Some patients who did not respond also had low normalized T-cell clonal expansion.

Measured with immunoSEQ multiplex PCR; TCRdb has only the in-frame clones, and not every one. In the table there are over 85,000 clones, approximately 93% of which are singletons. Losses at the gene ends were 5 bases for V and 2 bases for J; bases not matched to a gene: 8. Germline loops: CDR1 LNHNV, CDR2 YYDKDF (reference sequence). The CDR3 contains 16 residues. This sequence was found in an adult with an advanced solid tumor such as melanoma, head and neck, liver or kidney cancer. The rearrangement links TRBV15 to TRBJ1-3; the match to TRBD1 covers 8 bases. The sample in question was CD4+ or CD8+ T cells sorted from blood, obtained in a trial of the OX40 agonist ivuxolimab. CDR3 DNA: TGTGCCACCAGCGCAATGGGACAGGACCCTGGAAACACCATATATTTT. This translates into CATSAMGQDPGNTIYF.